This T cell receptor beta chain appears in the sequencing data of a study of T cells in localized non-small cell lung cancer. Study-wide results and caveats: There were a median 57 of the top 100 tumor clones appearing in adjacent lung. The greatest T cell clonality was found in uninvolved adjacent lung (higher than in tumor).

The CDR3 spans 15 residues. The germline V gene encodes CDR1 SGHTS and CDR2 YDEGEE. The V gene end was trimmed by 10 bases and the J gene end by 4 bases; junction bases not matched to a gene: 13. A note on this clone: Its antigen is currently unknown.

The table came from immunoSEQ multiplex PCR; TCRdb's copy has only in-frame clones and leaves some out. This sample carries approximately 45,000 clones, 86% of them seen once, and the ten largest clones take over 2%. The chain employs TRBV5-8 and TRBJ2-3, with TRBD1 matching 9 bases. The specimen was PBMCs, collected before any cancer treatment. This sequence was found in a man aged 40-75 years with stage II lung adenocarcinoma. The CDR3 nucleotides read TGTGCCTCACTCCTAACCGGGACAGGGCCAGATACGCAGTATTTT. Translated: CASLLTGTGPDTQYF.